These 8 T cell receptor beta chains were all obtained from the same sample, sequenced in a study of blood T cell repertoires in COVID-19. Profiled with immunoSEQ multiplex PCR; TCRdb holds only in-frame clones, not every one. The table has 250,000 or so clones, roughly 86% seen once; the top ten hold 2.5% to 3.5%. The sequenced material came from peripheral blood. The receptors here all came from a woman aged 55-69 years with acute or convalescent COVID-19.

The chain couples TRBV14 to TRBJ1-3; D remains unclear. The CDR3 extends over 14 amino acids. Germline lookup yields CDR1 SGHDN and CDR2 FVKESK. Deletions cut 4 bases from V and 10 bases from J, with 17 bases between. CDR3 bases: TGTGCCAGCAGCCGACACGATGGAGGGAGTACCATATATTTT. This encodes CASSRHDGGSTIYF.

The V call is TRBV11-1, the J call TRBJ1-2; 9 positions match TRBD1. The CDR3 loop spans 13 amino acids. The V and J ends lost 2 bases and 13 bases, in that order; junction bases with no gene match: 8. Germline-derived CDR1 and CDR2 are SGHAT and FQDESV (reference sequence). In nucleotides, the CDR3 is TGTGCCAGCAGCTTAAGCCGGACAGGGGTGTTCACCTTC. This gives the protein CASSLSRTGVFTF.

This rearrangement joins TRBV19 to TRBJ1-2, with 7 bases aligning to TRBD1. Germline CDR1 reads LNHDA; CDR2 reads SQIVND (reference sequence). The CDR3 contains 16 residues. V gave up 6 bases and J gave up 2 bases; unmatched junction bases: 12. The CDR3 nucleotides are TGTGCCAGTAGCCTATCACAGGGGACCCAAAACTATGGCTACACCTTC. Translating gives CASSLSQGTQNYGYTF.

The rearrangement links TRBV6-6 to TRBJ1-5; 7 nucleotides agree with TRBD1. Unmatched junction bases numbered 7, after V lost 5 bases and J lost 6 bases. This CDR3 has 14 residues. Germline V CDR1 and CDR2: MNHNY, SVGAGI (reference sequence). The DNA for the CDR3 is TGTGCCAGCAGTAGAAGACAGGGTACTCAGCCCCAGCATTTT. Its protein product is CASSRRQGTQPQHF.

This clone was detected only once. V is TRBV19 and J is TRBJ1-4; D is undetermined. Per germline, CDR1 LNHDA and CDR2 SQIVND (reference sequence). The V gene lost 3 bases and the J gene lost 6 bases, with 14 bases spanning the gap. This CDR3 contains 15 residues. CDR3 region: CASSMRQTIHEKLFF. DNA for the CDR3: TGTGCCAGTAGTATGCGGCAGACGATCCATGAAAAACTGTTTTTT.

The rearrangement joins TRBV10-3 to TRBJ2-6, with a possible D match to TRBD2 (7 bases). V lost 3 bases and J 0 bases, leaving 15 bases between the germline ends. This CDR3 is 18 amino acids long. Germline-derived CDR1 and CDR2 are ENHRY and SYGVKD. CDR3 residues: CAISDRGASTSGANVLTF. The CDR3 nucleotides are TGTGCCATCAGTGACCGGGGGGCTAGCACCTCTGGGGCCAACGTCCTGACTTTC.

The chain uses TRBV7-9 and TRBJ2-1; TRBD2 matches 7 bases. Germline loops: CDR1 SEHNR, CDR2 FQNEAQ (reference sequence). The CDR3 extends over 16 amino acids. The V and J ends lost 2 bases and 3 bases, in that order; junction bases with no gene match: 7. The CDR3 DNA sequence: TGTGCCAGCAGCTTATATGGAGCTAGCGGCTACAATGAGCAGTTCTTC. This gives the protein CASSLYGASGYNEQFF.

The chain is built from TRBV4-2 and TRBJ2-1; 7 bases align to TRBD2. CDR1 and CDR2 (germline): LGHNA, YNFKEQ. The J segment lost 4 bases and the V segment lost 0 bases, leaving 9 bases of the junction unmatched. This CDR3 region has 17 residues. CDR3 bases: TGTGCCAGCAGCCAAGATTTAATGCGGGAGCAGTACAATGAGCAGTTCTTC. This translates into CASSQDLMREQYNEQFF.